Detailed here is one TCR beta chain. This clonotype has only a few counts. What this receptor recognizes is not known. No much larger clonotype is one base removed from it; base qualities were not supplied. Genomic DNA was used as template for profiling of TCR beta VDJ combinations and CDR3 sequences. An Illumina HiSeq 2000 was the platform used for TCR repertoire sequencing. From the authors' description of their analysis: TRBV/TRBJ rearrangement plots, CDR3 size and DJ length profiles, and Simpson's diversity index were used to assess repertoires. The immunodominant clone was defined as the most abundant DNA sequence in deep sequencing data. CDR3 amino acid sequences were screened for sharing across subjects and compared with published repertoires and the VDJdb database. TCRdb's own reprocessing of the public reads used fastp at Q25 and MiXCR and kept productive beta chains. For every CDR3 protein sequence, its rows merge into one entry that carries the most common genes and DNA. These V and J calls derive from TCRdb rather than the authors' analysis. This sample holds 250,000 to 350,000 distinct CDR3 sequences; around 60% were observed only once. The ten most abundant clones make up 7% to 9% of the sample.

In this study, sorted CD4+ and CD8+ T cells from the blood of healthy subjects and of severe aplastic anemia patients had their TCR repertoires deep-sequenced. Ficoll-Paque density gradient centrifugation was used to isolate peripheral blood mononuclear cells. Before DNA extraction, CD4+ and CD8+ T cells were sorted with FACS or magnetic beads. The germline V gene (reference sequence) sets CDR1 to DFQATT and CDR2 to SNEGSKA. The CDR3 holds 15 amino acids from the cysteine to the phenylalanine. This entry keeps only the CDR3 DNA: 45 bases, framed from base 1. At the junction V is shortened by 6 bases and J by 2 bases; bases outside the gene matches: 7. These data are taken from a study of CD8+CD57+ T cells in acquired aplastic anemia (dated by TCRdb to 2016 to 2018). Study-wide context: On average, sorted CD4+ and CD8+ cells yielded around 3.5 ug of extracted DNA, with a range of about 0.18 to 27.4 ug. Broader findings and caveats from the paper: Between patients and healthy controls, no significant difference in CD8+ Simpson's diversity was found (P=0.060). Although 25 to 30 CD8+ CDR3 sequences were shared by patients and controls, these sequences appeared highly expressed in patients and within the immunodominant clones of patients.

The specimen was sorted CD4+, CD8+, or CD8+CD57+ T cells (not recorded which) from PBMCs. The V and J segments used are TRBV20-1 and TRBJ2-7, with 13 bases matching TRBD2. The receptor comes from a human donor with severe aplastic anemia or a healthy control (not recorded which). The CDR3 region: CSATGLAGEAYEQYF. The bases read TGCAGTGCCACCGGACTAGCGGGAGAAGCCTACGAGCAGTACTTC.